The rows below give T cell receptor beta chains drawn from one sample of a study of identical twins. TCRdb called the 5' RACE reads again in MiXCR, with one record for every CDR3 protein. The sample holds more than 650,000 distinct CDR3 sequences, 6.1% seen once. The specimen was naive T cells sorted from blood. All receptors come from a man between 18 and 35 years old in good health. CDR3s include the opening cysteine and the closing phenylalanine or tryptophan. The D gene is left open where the match is weak. Clone size is shown for a subset of rows, as once, few, many or a class of expanded clone.

-	TRBV18	TRBJ2-1	-	TGTGCCAGCCCACCCCCGGACAGCAATGAGCAGTTCTTC	CASPPPDSNEQFF
TRBD1	TRBV9	TRBJ2-5	many	TGTGCCAGCAGCGTAGTAGGACAGGTCCAAGAGACCCAGTACTTC	CASSVVGQVQETQYF
-	TRBV30	TRBJ2-3	-	TGTGCCTGGAGTTCCCTTGGGCCAGATACGCAGTATTTT	CAWSSLGPDTQYF
-	TRBV5-1	TRBJ2-6	few	TGCGCCAGCAGCTTGGCCATAGGGGATGGGGCCAACGTCCTGACTTTC	CASSLAIGDGANVLTF
-	TRBV6-6	TRBJ1-5	many	TGTGCCCTCCGGGAAGGCCTGCGGCCCCAGCATTTT	CALREGLRPQHF
-	TRBV4-2	TRBJ1-5	many	TGTGCCAGCAGCCAAGAGGCAGGGACGGAGGGCAATCAGCCCCAGCATTTT	CASSQEAGTEGNQPQHF
-	TRBV6-1	TRBJ2-6	few	TGTGCCAGCAGTCTAGGAGGTCTCGGGGCCAACGTCCTGACTTTC	CASSLGGLGANVLTF
-	TRBV9	TRBJ2-7	many	TGTGCCAGCAGCCCAAGAGTGGGGTCGGGCGGGATAGTCCCCTACGAGCAGTACTTC	CASSPRVGSGGIVPYEQYF
TRBD2	TRBV20-1	TRBJ2-3	few	TGCAGTGCTGCACCAACTAGCGTGAGATCGGGTACGCAGTATTTT	CSAAPTSVRSGTQYF
-	TRBV12-3/TRBV12-4	TRBJ2-1	many	TGTGCCAGCAGTTTGTCTACTGTTCGGAATGAGCAGTTCTTC	CASSLSTVRNEQFF
-	TRBV12-3/TRBV12-4	TRBJ2-5	-	TGTGCCAGCAGTTTGGCCGGGACTCATAAAGAGACCCAGTACTTC	CASSLAGTHKETQYF
-	TRBV20-1	TRBJ1-3	many	TGCAGTGCTAGGGGAGGGAGAGCTGGAAACACCATATATTTT	CSARGGRAGNTIYF
TRBD1	TRBV12-3/TRBV12-4	TRBJ1-1	many	TGTGCCAGCAGCCCCCGACAGGGCCCGGGAGACACTGAAGCTTTCTTT	CASSPRQGPGDTEAFF
-	TRBV7-6	TRBJ2-1	many	TGTGCCAGCAGCCATACCCCGGGTACCTACAATGAGCAGTTCTTC	CASSHTPGTYNEQFF
-	TRBV12-3/TRBV12-4	TRBJ2-5	many	TGTGCCAGCAGTTTAGGTCTGGGAGGATTGACCCAGTACTTC	CASSLGLGGLTQYF
-	TRBV28	TRBJ1-2	many	TGTGCCAGCAGTTTCCCTATCCCCTATGGCTACACCTTC	CASSFPIPYGYTF
TRBD2	TRBV28	TRBJ2-7	many	TGTGCCAGCAGTCCCCAGACTAGCGGGAGTTCGTACTTC	CASSPQTSGSSYF
-	TRBV15	TRBJ1-5	many	TGTGCCACCAGCAGAGGACAGGAGTACAATCAGCCCCAGCATTTT	CATSRGQEYNQPQHF
-	TRBV15	TRBJ2-4	-	TGTGCCACCAGCAGAGATTGGGCAGCCAGGAACATTCAGTACTTC	CATSRDWAARNIQYF
-	TRBV5-1	TRBJ2-1	few	TGCGCCAGCAGCCGGGTGCCGGGAGTGTCCTACAATGAGCAGTTCTTC	CASSRVPGVSYNEQFF
-	TRBV7-9	TRBJ2-7	many	TGTGCCAGCAGCTTAGTGGGATCGGAGCGAAACGAGCAGTACTTC	CASSLVGSERNEQYF
-	TRBV4-1	TRBJ2-4	-	TGCGCCAGCAGCCAAGGGGCAGGGGAAAACATTCAGTACTTC	CASSQGAGENIQYF
-	TRBV20-1	TRBJ2-7	few	TGCAGTGCTAGAAGGGTGGGCGGTCCCTACGAGCAGTACTTC	CSARRVGGPYEQYF
TRBD2	TRBV4-1	TRBJ2-3	many	TGCGCCAGCAGCCAAGATGGCCTAGCGGGAAGCACAGATACGCAGTATTTT	CASSQDGLAGSTDTQYF